Below are 13 T cell receptor beta chains sequenced from a single sample in a study of T cell clonality in common variable immunodeficiency. The repertoire was sequenced with immunoSEQ multiplex PCR; TCRdb's copy has only in-frame clones and lacks some. The repertoire consists of about 35,000 clones, none detected only once. The sequenced sample was peripheral blood mononuclear cells. The receptor source for this set is a person between 18 and 69 years old in good health.

This clone was found many times. From the germline J gene comes the end of the CDR3, since the read stops 3 residues before it. The rearrangement joins TRBV5-1 to TRBJ2-1, with D possibly called TRBD1 or TRBD2 (5 bases each). Trimming left V 4 bases short and J 7 bases short, with 6 bases between. This CDR3 spans 11 amino acids. Germline CDR1 reads SGHRS; CDR2 reads YFSETQ. CDR3 DNA (partial): TGCGCCAGCAGCGAGGGGAATGAG. This translates into CASSEGNE. The complete CDR3 reads CASSEGNEQFF.

This clone has a handful of counts. The read comes to an end 3 residues before the CDR3 does, leaving the germline J gene to fill in the end. This chain joins TRBV7-8 and TRBJ2-3; a weak D match, TRBD2 (6 bases). Looked up from germline, CDR1 is SGHVS and CDR2 is FQNEAQ. Trimming left V 0 bases short and J 2 bases short, with 9 bases between. This CDR3 spans 15 amino acids. The CDR3: CASSLAGLSTDTQYF. Partial CDR3 DNA: TGTGCCAGCAGCTTAGCGGGACTCTCCACAGATACG.

Many counts were recorded for this clone. The covered CDR3 bases are TGTGCCAGCAGCTTGGTAGGGGGAGGCGAG. Translating it yields CASSLVGGGE. In full, the CDR3 reads CASSLVGGGEQYF. This chain links TRBV5-6 with TRBJ2-7, with D perhaps matching TRBD1 or TRBD2 (6 bases each). The read terminates 3 residues before the CDR3 end, so the remaining end is supplied by the germline J gene. The CDR3 sequence is 13 residues long. V dropped 0 bases and J dropped 6 bases, with 10 bases sitting between them. Germline CDR1 is SGHDT and CDR2 is YYEEEE.

There are many counts of this clone. The read comes to an end 3 residues before the CDR3 does, leaving the germline J gene to fill in the end. The chain carries TRBV20-1 and TRBJ2-7; D gene ambiguous. V lost 2 bases and J 0 bases, leaving 8 bases between the germline ends. Germline values: CDR1 DFQATT, CDR2 SNEGSKA (reference sequence). This CDR3 region has 13 residues. The CDR3 protein is CSARREASYEQYF. The sequenced CDR3 bases are TGCAGTGCTAGACGTGAGGCCTCCTACGAG.

This clone has at least ten counts. Coverage ceases 3 residues before the CDR3 finishes, and the germline J gene fills in the end. The rearrangement joins TRBV7-7 to TRBJ2-1, with 14 nucleotides matching TRBD2. The CDR3 loop spans 14 amino acids. The V and J ends lost 4 bases and 9 bases, in that order; junction bases with no gene match: 2. Germline CDR1 is SSHAT and CDR2 is FNYEAQ (reference sequence). The CDR3 region is CASSYGLAGGEQFF. The CDR3 DNA, read in part, is TGTGCCAGCAGCTACGGACTAGCGGGAGGTGAG.

This clone was picked up many times. This CDR3 reads CASSLNGDQPQHF. CDR3 bases read: TGTGCCAGCAGCTTGAACGGGGATCAGCCC. The chain joins TRBV7-9 to TRBJ1-5; no clear D gene. With the read ending 3 residues before the CDR3 end, the germline J gene is used to fill in that end. Trimming took off 3 bases at V and 5 bases at J, with 8 bases between the two ends. The CDR3 spans 13 residues. Germline V gene lookup returns CDR1 SEHNR and CDR2 FQNEAQ (reference sequence).

A remark on this clone: From the germline J gene comes the end of the CDR3, since the read stops 3 residues before it. V is TRBV5-1 and J is TRBJ2-1; perhaps TRBD1 as D (7 bases). Germline CDR1 SGHRS, CDR2 YFSETQ. This CDR3 has 18 residues. V lost 4 bases and J 0 bases, leaving 20 bases between the germline ends. Incomplete CDR3 DNA: TGCGCCAGCAGCCTAGCGTATCTCCGGGACAGCTCCTACAATGAG. Translation: CASSLAYLRDSSYNE. The complete CDR3 reads CASSLAYLRDSSYNEQFF. Drawing the rest from reference TRBV5-1 and TRBJ2-1, the complete variable domain is KAGVTQTPRYLIKTRGQQVTLSCSPISGHRSVSWYQQTPGQGLQFLFEYFSETQRNKGNFPGRFSGRQFSNSRSEMNVSTLELGDSALYLCASSLAYLRDSSYNEQFFGPGTRLTVL.

Many counts were recorded for this clone. The DNA ends 3 residues before the CDR3 does, and the rest of the CDR3 is filled in from the germline J gene. The chain uses TRBV7-2 and TRBJ2-2, with a tentative D call TRBD2 (6 bases). The CDR3 totals 15 residues. The germline V and J ends were trimmed by 2 bases and 7 bases, with 14 bases remaining between them. Germline CDR1 SGHTA, CDR2 FQGNSA. The part of the CDR3 DNA that was read is TGTGCCAGCAGCTTAAACTTGCGTAGCGGCGGGGAG. This translates into CASSLNLRSGGE. The CDR3 in full is CASSLNLRSGGELFF.

This clone has a count of ten or more. The read falls 3 residues short of the CDR3 end, and the missing part is taken from the germline J gene. V is TRBV11-2 and J is TRBJ1-2; tentatively, D is TRBD1 (5 bases). Germline CDR1 SGHAT, CDR2 FQNNGV. This CDR3 contains 13 residues. Trimming cost V 5 bases and J 4 bases, with 11 bases left between them. The covered CDR3 bases are TGTGCCAGCAGCCCAGGGCGCGCCTATGGC. This codes for CASSPGRAYG. From start to end, the CDR3 is CASSPGRAYGYTF. The whole variable domain, filled in from reference TRBV11-2 and TRBJ1-2, reads EAGVAQSPRYKIIEKRQSVAFWCNPISGHATLYWYQQILGQGPKLLIQFQNNGVVDDSQLPKDRFSAERLKGVDSTLKIQPAKLEDSAVYLCASSPGRAYGYTFGSGTRLTVV.

This clone was counted many times. The observed sequence ends 3 residues before the CDR3 terminus, with the missing tail filled in from the germline J gene. The chain has TRBV18 and TRBJ2-7; 9 nucleotides align to TRBD2. The CDR3 spans 16 residues. J gave up 4 bases and V 3 bases, and 10 bases lay outside the gene matches. CDR1 is KGHSH, CDR2 LQKENI, per germline. The CDR3 spells CASSPVSGSVGYEQYF. CDR3 DNA (partial): TGTGCCAGCTCACCCGTTAGCGGGAGTGTGGGATACGAG.

Ten or more counts support this clone. The sequenced fragment ends 3 residues before the CDR3 boundary, so the rest is inferred from the germline J gene. This chain joins TRBV5-5 and TRBJ2-7, with 9 bases identical to TRBD1. After removal of 4 bases from V and 1 base from J, the junction contained 3 bases not matched to a gene. Germline V gives CDR1 SGHKS, CDR2 YYEKEE (reference sequence). The CDR3 is made up of 14 amino acids. This chain's CDR3 is CASSQTGGSYEQYF. The CDR3 bases that were read are TGTGCCAGCAGCCAGACAGGGGGATCCTACGAG. The complete variable domain, with remaining parts taken from reference TRBV5-5 and TRBJ2-7, reads DAGVTQSPTHLIKTRGQQVTLRCSPISGHKSVSWYQQVLGQGPQFIFQYYEKEERGRGNFPDRFSARQFPNYSSELNVNALLLGDSALYLCASSQTGGSYEQYFGPGTRLTVT.

This clone has a count of ten or more. The read gets to within 3 residues of the CDR3 end, and the germline J gene fills in the rest. The genes are TRBV5-4 and TRBJ2-2, with a possible D match to TRBD1 (6 bases). V lost 4 bases and J lost 5, with 18 bases in between. Germline lookup yields CDR1 SGHNT and CDR2 YYREEE (reference sequence). There are 16 residues in the CDR3. The part of the CDR3 DNA that was read is TGTGCCAGCAGCGTGACAGGACTCACGATGACCGGGGAG. This codes for CASSVTGLTMTGE. The whole CDR3 is CASSVTGLTMTGELFF.

This clone was seen many times. The CDR3 goes on 3 residues after the read ends, and that part is filled in from the germline J gene. The chain uses TRBV13 and TRBJ1-3; 9 bases are shared with TRBD1. Germline assignment: CDR1 PRHDT and CDR2 FYEKMQ (reference sequence). This CDR3 has 17 amino acids. V was pared by 4 bases and J by 3 bases, with 10 bases of the junction left unmatched. CDR3 protein: CASSSTRQGEGGNTIYF. The CDR3 DNA, read in part, is TGTGCCAGCAGCTCCACGAGACAGGGGGAAGGTGGAAACACC.